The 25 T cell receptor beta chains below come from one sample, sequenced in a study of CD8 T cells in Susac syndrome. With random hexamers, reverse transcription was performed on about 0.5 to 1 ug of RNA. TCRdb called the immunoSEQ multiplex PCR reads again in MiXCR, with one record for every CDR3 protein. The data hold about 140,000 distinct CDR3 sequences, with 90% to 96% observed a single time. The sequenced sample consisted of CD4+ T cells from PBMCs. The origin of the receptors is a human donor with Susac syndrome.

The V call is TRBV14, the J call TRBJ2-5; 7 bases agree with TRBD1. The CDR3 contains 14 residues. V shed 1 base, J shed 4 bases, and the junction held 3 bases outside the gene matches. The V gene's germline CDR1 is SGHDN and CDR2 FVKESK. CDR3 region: CASSQVRDRETQYF. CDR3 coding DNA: TGTGCCAGCAGCCAAGTCCGGGACAGAGAGACCCAGTACTTC.

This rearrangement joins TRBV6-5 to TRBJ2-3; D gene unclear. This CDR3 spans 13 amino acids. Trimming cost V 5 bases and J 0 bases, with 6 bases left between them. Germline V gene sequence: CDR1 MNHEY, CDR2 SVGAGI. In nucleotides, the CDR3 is TGTGCCAGCAGTCAGACTAGCACAGATACGCAGTATTTT. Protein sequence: CASSQTSTDTQYF.

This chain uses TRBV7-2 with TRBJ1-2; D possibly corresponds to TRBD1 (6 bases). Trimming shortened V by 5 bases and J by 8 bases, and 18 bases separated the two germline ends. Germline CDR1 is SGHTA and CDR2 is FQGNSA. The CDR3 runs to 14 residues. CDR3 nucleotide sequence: TGTGCCAGCAGCCTTGGGGGGGCAGCCGCGGGCTACACCTTC. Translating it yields CASSLGGAAAGYTF.

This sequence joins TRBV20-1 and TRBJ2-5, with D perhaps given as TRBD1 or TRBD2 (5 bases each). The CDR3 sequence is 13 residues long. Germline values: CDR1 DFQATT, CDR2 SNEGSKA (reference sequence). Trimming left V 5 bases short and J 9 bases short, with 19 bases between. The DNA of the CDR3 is TGCAGTGCTCCCGGGACGCACGGGATGTCCCAGTACTTC. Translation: CSAPGTHGMSQYF.

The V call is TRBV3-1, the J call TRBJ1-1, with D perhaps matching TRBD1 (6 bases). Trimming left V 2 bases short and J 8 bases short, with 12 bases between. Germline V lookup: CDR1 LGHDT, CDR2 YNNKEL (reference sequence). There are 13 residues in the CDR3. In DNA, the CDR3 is TGTGCCAGCAGCCAACAGGGGAGAACCGAAGCTTTCTTT. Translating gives CASSQQGRTEAFF. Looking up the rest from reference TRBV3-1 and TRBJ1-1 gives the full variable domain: DTAVSQTPKYLVTQMGNDKSIKCEQNLGHDTMYWYKQDSKKFLKIMFSYNNKELIINETVPNRFSPKSPDKAHLNLHINSLELGDSAVYFCASSQQGRTEAFFGQGTRLTVV.

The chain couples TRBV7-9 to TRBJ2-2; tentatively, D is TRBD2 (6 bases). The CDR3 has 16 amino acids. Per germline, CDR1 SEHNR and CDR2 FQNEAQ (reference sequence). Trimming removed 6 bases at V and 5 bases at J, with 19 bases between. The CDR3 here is CASSWDWVGGTGELFF. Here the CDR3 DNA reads TGTGCCAGCAGTTGGGACTGGGTCGGAGGGACCGGGGAGCTGTTTTTT. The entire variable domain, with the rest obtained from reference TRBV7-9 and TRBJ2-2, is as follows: DTGVSQNPRHKITKRGQNVTFRCDPISEHNRLYWYRQTLGQGPEFLTYFQNEAQLEKSRLLSDRFSAERPKGSFSTLEIQRTEQGDSAMYLCASSWDWVGGTGELFFGEGSRLTVL.

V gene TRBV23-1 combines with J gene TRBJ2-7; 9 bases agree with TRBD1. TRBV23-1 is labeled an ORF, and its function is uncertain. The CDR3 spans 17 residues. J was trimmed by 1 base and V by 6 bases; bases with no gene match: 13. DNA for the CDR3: TGCGCCAGCAGCCAACCAGGGACAGGGCCAGGGTCCTACGAGCAGTACTTC. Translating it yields CASSQPGTGPGSYEQYF.

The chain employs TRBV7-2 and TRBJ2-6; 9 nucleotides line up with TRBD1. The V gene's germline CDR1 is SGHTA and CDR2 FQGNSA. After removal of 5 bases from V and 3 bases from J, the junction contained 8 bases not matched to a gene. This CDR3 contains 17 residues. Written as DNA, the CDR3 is TGTGCCAGCAGCCTTTGGACAGGGGCAGGTGGGGCCAACGTCCTGACTTTC. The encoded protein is CASSLWTGAGGANVLTF.

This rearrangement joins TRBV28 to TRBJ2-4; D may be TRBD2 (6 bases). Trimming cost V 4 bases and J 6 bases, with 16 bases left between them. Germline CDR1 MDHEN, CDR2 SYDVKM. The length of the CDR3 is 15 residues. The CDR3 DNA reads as TGTGCCAGCAGTTCTCCCGCGCGGGGTGGAAACATTCAGTACTTC. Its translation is CASSSPARGGNIQYF.

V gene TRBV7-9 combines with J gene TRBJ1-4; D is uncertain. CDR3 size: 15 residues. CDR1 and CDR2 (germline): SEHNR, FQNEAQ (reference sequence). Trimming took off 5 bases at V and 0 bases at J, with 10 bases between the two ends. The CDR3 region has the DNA TGTGCCAGCAGCGCTCGACAACCAACTAATGAAAAACTGTTTTTT. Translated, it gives CASSARQPTNEKLFF.

This chain's CDR3 is CSALRVDTGELFF. CDR3 DNA sequence: TGCAGTGCTTTAAGGGTCGACACCGGGGAGCTGTTTTTT. The rearrangement links TRBV20-1 to TRBJ2-2; D not resolved. The V end was cut by 5 bases, the J end by 3 bases, with 10 bases between. This CDR3 region has 13 residues. The germline gives CDR1 DFQATT, CDR2 SNEGSKA (reference sequence).

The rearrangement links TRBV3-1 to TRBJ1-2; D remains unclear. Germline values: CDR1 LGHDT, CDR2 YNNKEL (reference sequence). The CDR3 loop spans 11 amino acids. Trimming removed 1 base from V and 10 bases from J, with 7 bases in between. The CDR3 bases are TGTGCCAGCAGCCAAGCGGACGACTACACCTTC. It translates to CASSQADDYTF.

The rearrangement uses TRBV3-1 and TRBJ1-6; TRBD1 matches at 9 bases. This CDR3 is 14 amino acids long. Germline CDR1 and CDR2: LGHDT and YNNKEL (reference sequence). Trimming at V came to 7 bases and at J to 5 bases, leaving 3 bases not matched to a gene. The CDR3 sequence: CASTGQGNNSPLHF. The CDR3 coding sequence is TGTGCCAGCACTGGACAGGGGAATAATTCACCCCTCCACTTT.

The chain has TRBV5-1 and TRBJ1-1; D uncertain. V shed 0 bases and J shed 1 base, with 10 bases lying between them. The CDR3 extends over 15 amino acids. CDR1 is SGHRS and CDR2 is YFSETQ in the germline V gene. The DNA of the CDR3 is TGCGCCAGCAGCTTGGACAGCTCTTCGAACACTGAAGCTTTCTTT. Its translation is CASSLDSSSNTEAFF.

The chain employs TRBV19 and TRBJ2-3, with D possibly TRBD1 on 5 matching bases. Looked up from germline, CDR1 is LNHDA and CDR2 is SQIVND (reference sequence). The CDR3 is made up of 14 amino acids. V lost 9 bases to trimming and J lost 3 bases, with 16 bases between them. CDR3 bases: TGTGCCAGCACCGACAGAAGAAAAACAGATACGCAGTATTTT. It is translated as CASTDRRKTDTQYF.

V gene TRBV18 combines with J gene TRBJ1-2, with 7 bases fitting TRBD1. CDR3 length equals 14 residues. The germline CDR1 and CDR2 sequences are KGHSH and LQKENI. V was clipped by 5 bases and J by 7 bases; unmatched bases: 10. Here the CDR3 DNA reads TGTGCCAGCTCATCGACCGGGACAGAGATTGGCTACACCTTC. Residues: CASSSTGTEIGYTF.

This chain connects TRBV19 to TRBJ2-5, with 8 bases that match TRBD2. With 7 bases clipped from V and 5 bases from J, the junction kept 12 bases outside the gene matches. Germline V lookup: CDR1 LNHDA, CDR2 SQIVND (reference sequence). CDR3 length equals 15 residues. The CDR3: CASTSSGGARETQYF. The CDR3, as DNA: TGTGCCAGTACCTCATCGGGGGGGGCGCGGGAGACCCAGTACTTC.

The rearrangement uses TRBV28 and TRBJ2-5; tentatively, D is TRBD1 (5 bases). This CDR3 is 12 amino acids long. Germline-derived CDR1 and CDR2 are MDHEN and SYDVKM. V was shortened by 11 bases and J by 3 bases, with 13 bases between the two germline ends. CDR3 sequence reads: CAFRGPEETQYF. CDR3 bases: TGTGCCTTTAGGGGCCCCGAAGAGACCCAGTACTTC.

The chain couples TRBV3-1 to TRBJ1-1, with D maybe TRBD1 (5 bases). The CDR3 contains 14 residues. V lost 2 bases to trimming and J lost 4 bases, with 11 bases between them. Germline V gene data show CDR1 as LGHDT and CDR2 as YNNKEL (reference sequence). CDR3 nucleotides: TGTGCCAGCAGCCAACAGGGTCAGATCACTGAAGCTTTCTTT. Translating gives CASSQQGQITEAFF.

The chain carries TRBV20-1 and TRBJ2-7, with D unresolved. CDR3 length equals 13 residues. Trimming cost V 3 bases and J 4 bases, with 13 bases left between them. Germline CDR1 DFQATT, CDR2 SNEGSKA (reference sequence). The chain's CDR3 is CSARVPSGYEQYF. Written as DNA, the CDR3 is TGCAGTGCTAGGGTCCCCTCGGGTTACGAGCAGTACTTC.

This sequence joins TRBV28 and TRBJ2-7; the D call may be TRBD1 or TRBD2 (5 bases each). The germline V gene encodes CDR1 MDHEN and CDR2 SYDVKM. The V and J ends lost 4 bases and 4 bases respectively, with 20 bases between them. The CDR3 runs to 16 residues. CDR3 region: CASSSTRGALRYEQYF. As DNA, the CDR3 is TGTGCCAGCAGTTCAACCCGAGGGGCCTTAAGATACGAGCAGTACTTC.

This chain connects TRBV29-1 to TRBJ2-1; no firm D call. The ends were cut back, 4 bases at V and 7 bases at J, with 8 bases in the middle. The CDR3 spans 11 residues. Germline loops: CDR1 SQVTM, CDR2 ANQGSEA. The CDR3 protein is CSVAGWNEQFF. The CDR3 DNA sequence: TGCAGCGTTGCCGGGTGGAATGAGCAGTTCTTC.

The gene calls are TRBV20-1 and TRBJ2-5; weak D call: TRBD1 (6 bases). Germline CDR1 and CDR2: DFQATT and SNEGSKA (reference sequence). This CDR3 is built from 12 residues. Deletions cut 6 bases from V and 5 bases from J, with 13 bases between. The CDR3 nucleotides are TGCAGTGCCACCAGGGGTTGGGAGACCCAGTACTTC. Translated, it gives CSATRGWETQYF.

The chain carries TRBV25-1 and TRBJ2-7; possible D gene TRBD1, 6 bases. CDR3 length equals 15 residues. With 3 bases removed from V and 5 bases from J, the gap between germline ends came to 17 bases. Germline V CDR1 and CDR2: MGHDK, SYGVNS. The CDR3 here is CASSETGGPSDEQYF. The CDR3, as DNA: TGTGCCAGCAGTGAGACAGGAGGTCCTTCGGACGAGCAGTACTTC.

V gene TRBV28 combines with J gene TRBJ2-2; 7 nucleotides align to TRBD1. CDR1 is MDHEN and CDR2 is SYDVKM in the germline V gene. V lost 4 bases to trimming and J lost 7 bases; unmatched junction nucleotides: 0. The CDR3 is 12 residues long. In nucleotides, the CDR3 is TGTGCCAGCAGTTCAGGGGGCGGGGAGCTGTTTTTT. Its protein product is CASSSGGGELFF.